Below, 21 T cell receptor beta chains from the same sample are listed, as sequenced in a study of early T cells in non-severe SARS-CoV-2 infection. TCRdb redid the calling of the 5' RACE reads with MiXCR, one entry per CDR3 protein. Here the sample spans 55,000 or so distinct CDR3 sequences, under 7.5% being singletons. Sequenced: whole blood. These receptors were collected from an adult who was a healthcare worker with PCR-confirmed SARS-CoV-2 infection or an uninfected control (not recorded which).

This clonotype has a count of ten or more. The rearrangement uses TRBV27 and TRBJ2-1; TRBD1 is a possible D gene (6 bases). The CDR3 length is 15 residues. The V gene's germline CDR1 is MNHEY and CDR2 SMNVEV (reference sequence). V lost 3 bases to trimming and J lost 8 bases, with 17 bases between them. CDR3 bases: TGTGCCAGCAGTTTTCGAGGCAGGGGCTTAGATGAGCAGTTCTTC. Translating it yields CASSFRGRGLDEQFF.

In this sample, this clonotype turned up many times. The chain has TRBV6-6 and TRBJ2-1; 7 nucleotides agree with TRBD1. This CDR3 comprises 16 residues. Germline V lookup: CDR1 MNHNY, CDR2 SVGAGI (reference sequence). V was pared by 0 bases and J by 4 bases, with 6 bases of the junction left unmatched. The CDR3 DNA follows: TGTGCCAGCAGTTACTCGAAAGGGGGCGCTTACAATGAGCAGTTCTTC. Amino acid sequence: CASSYSKGGAYNEQFF.

This clonotype was seen repeatedly, ten times or more. The rearrangement joins TRBV19 to TRBJ2-7, with TRBD2 identical over 8 bases. The germline V gene encodes CDR1 LNHDA and CDR2 SQIVND (reference sequence). CDR3 length: 15 amino acids. V shed 3 bases and J 5 bases; nucleotides not matched to a gene: 9. The CDR3 sequence: CASSIMSSGGNEQYF. DNA of the CDR3: TGTGCCAGTAGTATCATGTCCAGCGGGGGAAACGAGCAGTACTTC.

This clonotype has a count of ten or more. V is TRBV5-1 and J is TRBJ2-3, with TRBD1 matching 7 bases. J was trimmed by 7 bases and V by 3 bases; bases with no gene match: 5. There are 13 residues in the CDR3. Germline V CDR1 and CDR2: SGHRS, YFSETQ. This CDR3 is CASSSGQANTQYF. The CDR3 nucleotides are TGCGCCAGCAGCTCTGGACAGGCAAATACGCAGTATTTT.

This clonotype was picked up a small number of times. V usage is TRBV7-6 and J usage is TRBJ2-1, with 8 bases matching TRBD1. CDR3 size: 15 residues. The V and J ends lost 0 bases and 7 bases, in that order; junction bases with no gene match: 5. The germline V gene has CDR1 SGHVS and CDR2 FNYEAQ. The CDR3 nucleotides read TGTGCCAGCAGCTTAGCCGGACAGGGTACGAATGAGCAGTTCTTC. Encoded protein: CASSLAGQGTNEQFF.

This clonotype was observed many times. The V call is TRBV10-2, the J call TRBJ2-1, with a tentative D call TRBD2 (7 bases). Trimming stripped 3 bases from V and 6 bases from J, with 15 bases between. The CDR3 contains 15 residues. Germline V CDR1 and CDR2: WSHSY, SAAADI. In nucleotides, the CDR3 is TGCGCCAGCAGTGACAGGGGAGGGCCCAGCAATGAGCAGTTCTTC. This sequence encodes CASSDRGGPSNEQFF.

Ten or more counts support this clonotype. This rearrangement joins TRBV19 to TRBJ2-3; no firm D call. CDR1 and CDR2 (germline): LNHDA, SQIVND (reference sequence). V was cut by 1 base and J by 0 bases, with 8 bases left in between. CDR3 length equals 15 residues. CDR3 residues: CASSIGSASTDTQYF. DNA for the CDR3: TGTGCCAGTAGTATAGGTTCGGCAAGCACAGATACGCAGTATTTT.

This sequence joins TRBV4-1 and TRBJ2-7, with D perhaps TRBD1 or TRBD2 (6 bases each). Trimming stripped 1 base from V and 6 bases from J, with 16 bases between. The length of the CDR3 is 15 residues. The germline gives CDR1 MGHRA, CDR2 YSYEKL. DNA of the CDR3: TGCGCCAGCAGCCAAGCGGGGGCCGAGCCGTTCGAGCAGTACTTC. This gives the protein CASSQAGAEPFEQYF.

Ten or more counts support this clonotype. This sequence joins TRBV6-4 and TRBJ2-3, with 10 bases that match TRBD2. The CDR3 has 15 amino acids. Germline V lookup: CDR1 MRHNA, CDR2 SNTAGT. With 3 bases clipped from V and 1 base from J, the junction kept 1 base outside the gene matches. The CDR3 spells CASSETSGGTDTQYF. The CDR3 DNA reads TGTGCCAGCAGTGAAACTAGCGGGGGCACAGATACGCAGTATTTT.

The chain recombines TRBV5-1 with TRBJ2-7, with 7 bases aligning to TRBD2. Germline assignment: CDR1 SGHRS and CDR2 YFSETQ. V dropped 4 bases and J dropped 6; count of bases not matched to a gene: 7. The CDR3 runs 13 residues. Written as DNA, the CDR3 is TGCGCCAGCAGCAGGGAGGGGCAGTTCGAGCAGTACTTC. Protein product: CASSREGQFEQYF.

This clonotype was counted ten times or more. The CDR3 spells CASSPGTSGLTDTQYF. In DNA, the CDR3 is TGTGCCAGCAGTCCCGGGACTAGCGGGCTCACAGATACGCAGTATTTT. This chain connects TRBV28 to TRBJ2-3, with 12 bases that match TRBD2. This CDR3 has 16 amino acids. Germline-derived CDR1 and CDR2 are MDHEN and SYDVKM. The V segment lost 5 bases and the J segment 2 bases; nucleotides outside the gene matches: 5.

This clonotype was counted at least ten times. The chain couples TRBV2 to TRBJ1-2; D is uncertain. V dropped 8 bases and J dropped 8 bases, with 6 bases sitting between them. CDR1 and CDR2 from the germline V gene are SNHLY and FYNNEI. The CDR3 extends over 9 amino acids. In nucleotides, the CDR3 is TGTGCCAGCCTTCCAGGCTACACCTTC. Protein product: CASLPGYTF.

The chain is built from TRBV25-1 and TRBJ2-3; D unclear. Germline-derived CDR1 and CDR2 are MGHDK and SYGVNS. The CDR3 has 15 residues. The ends were cut back, 3 bases at V and 2 bases at J, with 12 bases in the middle. The CDR3 DNA sequence: TGTGCCAGCAGTGATTTCTCCGTCTACACAGATACGCAGTATTTT. This translates into CASSDFSVYTDTQYF.

This clonotype was seen only once. V is TRBV20-1 and J is TRBJ2-1; D gene uncertain. This CDR3 has 14 residues. The germline V gene encodes CDR1 DFQATT and CDR2 SNEGSKA (reference sequence). The V end lost 5 bases, the J end lost 2 bases, and 13 bases lay between the germline ends. CDR3 sequence (DNA): TGCAGTGCTCCCTTGTGGAGAACCTACAATGAGCAGTTCTTC. This codes for CSAPLWRTYNEQFF.

This clonotype was seen repeatedly, ten times or more. This chain uses TRBV19 with TRBJ1-2; D is possibly TRBD1 (6 bases). Germline values: CDR1 LNHDA, CDR2 SQIVND (reference sequence). This CDR3 region has 15 residues. V was trimmed by 7 bases and J by 7 bases, leaving 22 bases between them. The CDR3 loop is CASTPGGGSVGGYTF. In DNA, the CDR3 is TGTGCCAGTACCCCCGGGGGGGGCAGTGTCGGTGGCTACACCTTC.

This clonotype occurred many times. V and J are TRBV12-3 or TRBV12-4 and TRBJ1-1; possibly TRBD1 for D (6 bases). This CDR3 has 13 residues. The V end lost 2 bases, the J end lost 3 bases, and 7 bases lay between the germline ends. In nucleotides, the CDR3 is TGTGCCAGCAGTTTATCAGGGGACACTGAAGCTTTCTTT. This codes for CASSLSGDTEAFF.

Details on this clonotype: A much larger clone is a single base away; this may be a read error. The gene calls are TRBV14 and TRBJ1-6; no clear D. From germline, CDR1 is SGHDN and CDR2 FVKESK. This CDR3 region has 14 residues. Deletions cut 0 bases from V and 10 bases from J, with 10 bases between. The CDR3 is CASSQDQGHSPLHF. CDR3 nucleotide sequence: TGTGCCAGCAGCCAAGATCAAGGGCACTCACCCCTCCACTTT.

This clonotype was counted many times. The V and J genes are TRBV10-3 and TRBJ1-6, with unresolved D. The CDR3 has 15 residues. CDR1 is ENHRY, CDR2 SYGVKD, per germline. V was pared by 2 bases and J by 5 bases, with 10 bases between. The DNA of the CDR3 is TGTGCCATCAGTGAGGAAAAGGTCAATAATTCACCCCTCCACTTT. Encoded protein: CAISEEKVNNSPLHF.

This clonotype was detected ten times or more. V and J are TRBV20-1 and TRBJ1-4, with 7 positions matching TRBD1. Trimming took 2 bases from V and 7 from J; bases not matched to a gene: 4. Germline CDR1 DFQATT, CDR2 SNEGSKA (reference sequence). This CDR3 is 13 amino acids long. The CDR3 here is CSARQGVGEKLFF. CDR3 nucleotides: TGCAGTGCTAGACAGGGGGTCGGTGAAAAACTGTTTTTT.

This clonotype was recorded at least ten times. Here the CDR3 reads CASSQGTATNYGYTF. The DNA of the CDR3 is TGCGCCAGCAGCCAGGGGACAGCTACTAACTATGGCTACACCTTC. The chain joins TRBV4-3 to TRBJ1-2; 7 positions match TRBD1. The germline gives CDR1 LGHNA, CDR2 YSLEER. Unmatched junction bases numbered 4, after V lost 3 bases and J lost 0 bases. This CDR3 contains 15 residues.

A few counts support this clonotype. This chain uses TRBV13 with TRBJ2-1; 12 nucleotides line up with TRBD2. The length of the CDR3 is 17 residues. With V trimmed by 5 bases and J by 0 bases, 5 bases remained unmatched. CDR1 is PRHDT and CDR2 is FYEKMQ in the germline V gene (reference sequence). CDR3 loop: CASSPLAGGPSYNEQFF. The CDR3 DNA is TGTGCCAGCAGCCCGCTAGCGGGGGGGCCCTCCTACAATGAGCAGTTCTTC.